These 21 T cell receptor beta chains were sequenced from one sample in a study of blood T cell repertoires in COVID-19. Assay: immunoSEQ multiplex PCR; the TCRdb copy retains only in-frame clones and omits some. Here the sample spans some 220,000 clones, more than 65% being singletons. The specimen was peripheral blood. All receptors derive from a man aged 45-60 years with active or convalescent COVID-19.

This chain connects TRBV4-2 to TRBJ2-1; 9 bases match TRBD2. CDR3 length equals 15 residues. Germline V lookup: CDR1 LGHNA, CDR2 YNFKEQ. V lost 3 bases and J lost 7; bases outside the gene matches: 7. In nucleotides, the CDR3 is TGTGCCAGCAGCCAGCCCGGACTAGCGCAGAATGAGCAGTTCTTC. It specifies CASSQPGLAQNEQFF.

V and J are TRBV5-1 and TRBJ1-2, with D uncertain. V was shortened by 8 bases and J by 4 bases, with 12 bases between the two germline ends. CDR1 is SGHRS, CDR2 YFSETQ, per germline. This CDR3 has 12 amino acids. CDR3 sequence: CASHDSTYGYTF. In nucleotides, the CDR3 is TGCGCCAGTCACGATTCTACCTATGGCTACACCTTC.

The genes are TRBV5-6 and TRBJ2-3; D is unclear. The germline V gene encodes CDR1 SGHDT and CDR2 YYEEEE. V dropped 3 bases and J dropped 12 bases, with 11 bases sitting between them. The CDR3 sequence is 11 residues long. In DNA form, the CDR3 reads TGTGCCAGCAGCTCTCTAGACGGACAGTATTTT. Translating it yields CASSSLDGQYF. Full variable domain (rest looked up from reference TRBV5-6 and TRBJ2-3): DAGVTQSPTHLIKTRGQQVTLRCSPKSGHDTVSWYQQALGQGPQFIFQYYEEEERQRGNFPDRFSGHQFPNYSSELNVNALLLGDSALYLCASSSLDGQYFGPGTRLTVL.

The rearrangement links TRBV7-2 to TRBJ2-6, with no clear D. The CDR3 consists of 14 residues. In germline, CDR1 is SGHTA, CDR2 FQGNSA. Trimming took 5 bases from V and 1 from J, leaving 6 bases between them. This chain's CDR3 is CASSPRSGANVLTF. The CDR3 DNA follows: TGTGCCAGCAGCCCCCGGTCTGGGGCCAACGTCCTGACTTTC.

The chain combines TRBV28 with TRBJ2-4, with D perhaps matching TRBD1 (5 bases). CDR1 is MDHEN, CDR2 SYDVKM, per germline. Trimming removed 7 bases from V and 10 bases from J, with 17 bases in between. CDR3 length equals 13 residues. CDR3 region: CASKWAAKGIQYF. CDR3 coding DNA: TGTGCCAGCAAGTGGGCAGCCAAGGGGATTCAGTACTTC.

The J gene is TRBJ1-1, the V gene TRBV15; D remains ambiguous. CDR1 is LNHNV and CDR2 is YYDKDF in the germline V gene (reference sequence). The CDR3 has 14 residues. The V end lost 3 bases, the J end lost 4 bases, and 12 bases lay between the germline ends. The CDR3 protein is CATSSVHSPTEAFF. The CDR3 DNA reads TGTGCCACCAGCAGTGTACACAGTCCCACTGAAGCTTTCTTT.

V is TRBV5-4 and J is TRBJ2-1, with TRBD2 matching 13 bases. V lost 1 base to trimming and J lost 6 bases; unmatched junction nucleotides: 7. There are 17 residues in the CDR3. Germline CDR1 reads SGHNT; CDR2 reads YYREEE (reference sequence). CDR3 in amino acids: CASSLTPGLAGANEQFF. CDR3 DNA: TGTGCCAGCAGCTTGACTCCCGGACTAGCGGGAGCCAATGAGCAGTTCTTC.

The J gene is TRBJ2-3, the V gene TRBV29-1; 9 bases agree with TRBD2. The CDR3 is 12 amino acids. CDR1 is SQVTM and CDR2 is ANQGSEA in the germline V gene. Unmatched junction bases numbered 4, after V lost 6 bases and J lost 6 bases. CDR3 residues: CSVGLASDTQYF. DNA of the CDR3: TGCAGCGTGGGACTAGCAAGCGATACGCAGTATTTT.

The gene calls are TRBV24-1 and TRBJ2-5; tentative D call: TRBD2 (5 bases). This CDR3 contains 13 residues. V lost 3 bases and J 5 bases, leaving 9 bases between the germline ends. Germline assignment: CDR1 KGHDR and CDR2 SFDVKD. CDR3 sequence (DNA): TGTGCCACCAGTGATGGCCCGGGGGAGACCCAGTACTTC. Protein: CATSDGPGETQYF.

This chain connects TRBV5-1 to TRBJ2-6; D gene ambiguous. CDR3 length: 15 residues. Per the germline V gene, CDR1 is SGHRS and CDR2 is YFSETQ. V was trimmed by 4 bases and J by 2 bases, leaving 10 bases between them. The CDR3 sequence: CASSPTLPGANVLTF. The DNA for the CDR3 is TGCGCCAGCAGCCCTACCCTCCCTGGGGCCAACGTCCTGACTTTC.

For the CDR3, the DNA is TGTGCCAGCAGCCAACAAGACAGGGACTTAGGGGGCTACACCTTC. It encodes CASSQQDRDLGGYTF. This rearrangement joins TRBV4-2 to TRBJ1-2; TRBD1 agrees at 7 bases. Germline V CDR1 and CDR2: LGHNA, YNFKEQ. V shed 2 bases and J 8 bases; nucleotides not matched to a gene: 11. The CDR3 sequence is 15 residues long.

This chain links TRBV4-3 with TRBJ1-6; 9 bases are shared with TRBD1. From germline, CDR1 is LGHNA and CDR2 YSLEER. V lost 1 base to trimming and J lost 9 bases; unmatched junction nucleotides: 10. The CDR3 is 17 residues long. The CDR3 is CASSQGAGTGLGSPLHF. CDR3 nucleotides: TGCGCCAGCAGCCAAGGAGCAGGGACAGGGTTAGGTTCACCCCTCCACTTT.

The chain uses TRBV5-4 and TRBJ1-1; possibly TRBD1 for D (6 bases). The CDR3 is 18 residues long. The V and J ends lost 0 bases and 4 bases respectively, with 22 bases between them. Germline V gene sequence: CDR1 SGHNT, CDR2 YYREEE (reference sequence). The DNA for the CDR3 is TGTGCCAGCAGCTTGGGTTTAATCCTCCAGGGGACGGGCACTGAAGCTTTCTTT. It specifies CASSLGLILQGTGTEAFF.

This rearrangement joins TRBV20-1 to TRBJ1-5, with 7 bases matching TRBD1. The CDR3 totals 18 residues. The junction had 15 bases not matched to a gene; V was cut back by 3 bases and J by 1 base. Germline lookup yields CDR1 DFQATT and CDR2 SNEGSKA (reference sequence). The CDR3 region has the DNA TGCAGTGCTAGTCTCTGGGACAGCCCTCGGGTGAGCAATCAGCCCCAGCATTTT. Translated: CSASLWDSPRVSNQPQHF.

CDR3 protein: CASSLDRGQNEQYV. CDR3 in DNA: TGTGCCAGCAGCTTGGACAGGGGGCAAAACGAGCAGTACGTC. This sequence joins TRBV5-4 and TRBJ2-7, with 9 bases aligning to TRBD1. After removal of 0 bases from V and 5 bases from J, the junction contained 3 bases not matched to a gene. This CDR3 has 14 amino acids. Per germline, CDR1 SGHNT and CDR2 YYREEE (reference sequence).

The CDR3 reads CASSQDRRRYNSPLHF. As DNA, the CDR3 is TGCGCCAGCAGCCAAGATCGGAGACGGTATAATTCACCCCTCCACTTT. J is TRBJ1-6 and V is TRBV4-1; D is ambiguous. V gave up 0 bases and J gave up 4 bases, with 10 bases separating them. The germline V gene encodes CDR1 MGHRA and CDR2 YSYEKL. This CDR3 is built from 16 residues.

This clone was observed once. The chain has TRBV7-2 and TRBJ1-5; a possible D gene is TRBD1 (5 bases). The CDR3 loop spans 17 amino acids. V was trimmed by 3 bases and J by 1 base, leaving 16 bases between them. Germline loops: CDR1 SGHTA, CDR2 FQGNSA. CDR3 residues: CASSFLTGGVSNQPQHF. The DNA for the CDR3 is TGTGCCAGCAGCTTTCTGACTGGAGGGGTAAGCAATCAGCCCCAGCATTTT.

The rearrangement links TRBV19 to TRBJ2-1; possible D gene TRBD1, 6 bases. Trimming took off 1 base at V and 7 bases at J, with 20 bases between the two ends. There are 17 residues in the CDR3. CDR1 is LNHDA, CDR2 SQIVND, per germline (reference sequence). CDR3 sequence reads: CASSIVGTGFLVNEQFF. Here the CDR3 DNA reads TGTGCCAGTAGTATAGTAGGAACAGGGTTCCTGGTTAATGAGCAGTTCTTC.

This sequence joins TRBV6-1 and TRBJ1-6, with 8 bases identical to TRBD1. From germline, CDR1 is MNHNS and CDR2 SASEGT. The CDR3 sequence is 16 residues long. V lost 2 bases to trimming and J lost 10 bases; unmatched junction nucleotides: 10. CDR3 nucleotide sequence: TGTGCCAGCAGTGAATCCCCGGCAGGGGGCTTATCACCCCTCCACTTT. Encoded protein: CASSESPAGGLSPLHF.

CDR3 residues: CASSHPIGTGGGTGELFF. CDR3 nucleotides: TGTGCCAGCAGCCACCCCATCGGAACAGGGGGTGGCACCGGGGAGCTGTTTTTT. This chain uses TRBV4-2 with TRBJ2-2; 8 nucleotides agree with TRBD1. This CDR3 is 18 amino acids long. J was trimmed by 4 bases and V by 3 bases; bases with no gene match: 13. Germline-derived CDR1 and CDR2 are LGHNA and YNFKEQ.

The chain links TRBV4-3 to TRBJ1-2; a possible D gene is TRBD1 (6 bases). Deletions cut 1 base from V and 5 bases from J, with 32 bases between. This CDR3 comprises 21 residues. Germline values: CDR1 LGHNA, CDR2 YSLEER. CDR3 in amino acids: CASSQGTSWYVEQGEDYGYTF. The CDR3 DNA reads as TGCGCCAGCAGCCAAGGAACCAGTTGGTACGTCGAACAGGGAGAAGATTATGGCTACACCTTC.